Shown below are 20 T cell receptor beta chains from a single sample sequenced in a study of blood T cell repertoires in COVID-19 (TCRdb year 2020). The protocol used for the library was the immunoSEQ multiplex PCR assay. TCRdb took this table from immuneACCESS and kept in-frame rearrangements with V and J called. Such tables lack part of the clones; where checked against another copy, unresolved V genes explain under half of the gap, and the rest is unexplained. Present in this sample are around 250,000 clones, roughly nine tenths of which were seen just once. The ten largest make up 3.5% to 5.5% of the sample. The specimen sequenced was peripheral blood. The receptors come from a woman aged 40 to 50 who had recovered from COVID-19.

The V and J genes are TRBV3-1 (or the pseudogene TRBV3-2) and TRBJ2-1, with D possibly TRBD1 on 6 matching bases. The CDR3 covers 14 residues. Trimming removed 4 bases at V and 5 bases at J, with 12 bases between. Germline V lookup: CDR1 LGHDT, CDR2 YNNKEL (reference sequence). The CDR3 loop reads CASSLIGQHNEQFF. As DNA, the CDR3 is TGTGCCAGCAGCCTGATAGGACAGCACAATGAGCAGTTCTTC.

V gene TRBV11-3 combines with J gene TRBJ2-3; 9 positions match TRBD1. V trimming: 6 bases; J trimming: 0 bases; junction bases outside the gene matches: 7. CDR3 length: 16 amino acids. Germline V gene sequence: CDR1 SGHNT, CDR2 YENEEA. The CDR3 sequence is CASSLGGTGSTDTQYF. The CDR3 nucleotides are TGTGCCAGCAGTCTCGGGGGGACAGGGAGCACAGATACGCAGTATTTT.

This sequence joins TRBV25-1 and TRBJ1-2; 9 nucleotides align to TRBD1. The CDR3 consists of 16 residues. With V trimmed by 4 bases and J by 2 bases, 8 bases remained unmatched. Per the germline V gene, CDR1 is MGHDK and CDR2 is SYGVNS. For the CDR3, the DNA is TGTGCCAGCAGTGCGACAGGGGGAGTGGGCAACTATGGCTACACCTTC. Translated, it gives CASSATGGVGNYGYTF.

There are a few counts of this clone. V and J are TRBV3-1 (or the pseudogene TRBV3-2) and TRBJ2-4; possible D gene TRBD2, 6 bases. The CDR3 length is 14 residues. Germline CDR1 and CDR2: LGHDT and YNNKEL (reference sequence). Between the trimmed V and J ends, which lost 4 bases and 10 bases, there was a span of 17 bases. The CDR3 region has the DNA TGTGCCAGCAGCCTTGACTTGGGGGGACGGATTCAGTACTTC. Its translation is CASSLDLGGRIQYF.

This rearrangement joins TRBV6-5 to TRBJ2-7, with a weak D call TRBD2 (6 bases). CDR3 size: 13 residues. CDR1 and CDR2 from the germline V gene are MNHEY and SVGAGI. V lost 8 bases, J lost 4 bases, and 15 bases lay in between. The CDR3 sequence is CASGWDGGYEQYF. In DNA form, the CDR3 reads TGTGCCAGCGGTTGGGACGGAGGGTACGAGCAGTACTTC.

The gene calls are TRBV28 and TRBJ1-1; D remains unclear. This CDR3 contains 11 residues. CDR1 MDHEN and CDR2 SYDVKM come from the germline V gene. Trimming cost V 4 bases and J 9 bases, with 9 bases left between them. CDR3 sequence reads: CASSWERKAFF. The CDR3 coding sequence is TGTGCCAGCAGTTGGGAGAGGAAAGCTTTCTTT. The full variable domain, completed using reference TRBV28 and TRBJ1-1, is DVKVTQSSRYLVKRTGEKVFLECVQDMDHENMFWYRQDPGLGLRLIYFSYDVKMKEKGDIPEGYSVSREKKERFSLILESASTNQTSMYLCASSWERKAFFGQGTRLTVV.

This sequence joins TRBV3-1 (or the pseudogene TRBV3-2) and TRBJ1-2; 7 bases match TRBD1. The CDR3 consists of 13 residues. The germline V gene encodes CDR1 LGHDT and CDR2 YNNKEL (reference sequence). Losses at the gene ends were 2 bases for V and 4 bases for J; bases not matched to a gene: 1. The CDR3 region is CASSQQGGYGYTF. The CDR3 coding sequence is TGTGCCAGCAGCCAACAGGGGGGCTATGGCTACACCTTC.

The V gene is TRBV6-5, the J gene TRBJ2-3, with D perhaps matching TRBD2 (5 bases). The CDR3 has 14 residues. The germline V gene has CDR1 MNHEY and CDR2 SVGAGI. V was cut by 6 bases and J by 1 base, with 11 bases left in between. CDR3 loop: CASRGSGGTDTQYF. The CDR3 DNA reads as TGTGCCAGCAGAGGAAGCGGTGGCACAGATACGCAGTATTTT.

The chain recombines TRBV2 with TRBJ1-5, with D unresolved. V lost 3 bases and J lost 7, with 13 bases in between. Germline lookup yields CDR1 SNHLY and CDR2 FYNNEI. The CDR3 covers 14 residues. CDR3 DNA sequence: TGTGCCAGCAGTGAGCCCACGGGGATGCAGCCCCAGCATTTT. It specifies CASSEPTGMQPQHF. Full variable domain (remainder filled in from reference TRBV2 and TRBJ1-5): EPEVTQTPSHQVTQMGQEVILRCVPISNHLYFYWYRQILGQKVEFLVSFYNNEISEKSEIFDDQFSVERPDGSNFTLKIRSTKLEDSAMYFCASSEPTGMQPQHFGDGTRLSIL.

The rearrangement links TRBV6-1 to TRBJ1-1; D remains ambiguous. CDR3 length equals 15 residues. In germline, CDR1 is MNHNS, CDR2 SASEGT. The V end was cut by 2 bases, the J end by 4 bases, with 14 bases between. CDR3 in DNA: TGTGCCAGCAGTGAAAGGGAGGATACGGGCACTGAAGCTTTCTTT. Protein sequence: CASSEREDTGTEAFF.

This clone was detected a few times. The rearrangement links TRBV11-3 to TRBJ1-1, with D unclear. Trimming took off 5 bases at V and 0 bases at J, with 10 bases between the two ends. This CDR3 has 14 residues. Germline V lookup: CDR1 SGHNT, CDR2 YENEEA. The CDR3 region has the DNA TGTGCCAGCAGCCAGACACCCTTGAACACTGAAGCTTTCTTT. Translation gives CASSQTPLNTEAFF.

This rearrangement joins TRBV24-1 to TRBJ2-2; D remains ambiguous. The ends were cut back, 9 bases at V and 6 bases at J, with 16 bases in the middle. The germline gives CDR1 KGHDR, CDR2 SFDVKD. The CDR3 consists of 14 residues. The CDR3 protein is CATSRDVAAGELFF. CDR3 sequence (DNA): TGTGCCACCTCAAGAGATGTCGCCGCCGGGGAGCTGTTTTTT.

This clone turned up a few times. The chain combines TRBV11-3 with TRBJ2-1; TRBD2 is a possible D gene (6 bases). The germline V gene encodes CDR1 SGHNT and CDR2 YENEEA. V was shortened by 4 bases and J by 7 bases, with 14 bases between the two germline ends. There are 14 residues in the CDR3. CDR3 amino acids: CASSSGTLPNEQFF. CDR3 sequence (DNA): TGTGCCAGCAGCTCCGGGACTCTTCCTAATGAGCAGTTCTTC.

The chain has TRBV28 and TRBJ2-3; maybe TRBD1 (5 bases). V was cut by 4 bases and J by 5 bases, with 7 bases left in between. CDR3 length equals 12 residues. Germline CDR1 is MDHEN and CDR2 is SYDVKM. This CDR3 reads CASSSGKDTQYF. The CDR3 DNA follows: TGTGCCAGCAGTTCAGGGAAAGATACGCAGTATTTT.

The genes are TRBV7-2 and TRBJ2-4, with 8 bases that match TRBD1. V was clipped by 5 bases and J by 6 bases; unmatched bases: 12. Germline CDR1 reads SGHTA; CDR2 reads FQGNSA. There are 16 residues in the CDR3. CDR3 protein: CASSLWTGSGINIQYF. For the CDR3, the DNA is TGTGCCAGCAGCCTTTGGACAGGGTCCGGGATAAACATTCAGTACTTC.

The chain combines TRBV5-4 with TRBJ2-7, with 8 bases fitting TRBD2. The CDR3 totals 15 residues. With V trimmed by 0 bases and J by 6 bases, 8 bases remained unmatched. CDR1 and CDR2 from the germline V gene are SGHNT and YYREEE (reference sequence). The CDR3 DNA reads as TGTGCCAGCAGCTTGGAGGGCGGGAGGTTGGGCGAGCAGTACGTC. Translating it yields CASSLEGGRLGEQYV.

V is TRBV6-1 and J is TRBJ2-7; D unclear. V was trimmed by 2 bases and J by 0 bases, leaving 11 bases between them. The CDR3 runs 15 residues. Per germline, CDR1 MNHNS and CDR2 SASEGT. DNA of the CDR3: TGTGCCAGCAGTGAAAATTGGTACGGCTCCTACGAGCAGTACGTC. This gives the protein CASSENWYGSYEQYV.

The chain is built from TRBV7-9 and TRBJ1-1; tentatively, D is TRBD1 (5 bases). V lost 4 bases to trimming and J lost 6 bases, with 12 bases between them. The CDR3 runs to 13 residues. CDR1 is SEHNR, CDR2 FQNEAQ, per germline (reference sequence). The CDR3 region is CASSSRQFAEAFF. For the CDR3, the DNA is TGTGCCAGCAGCTCCCGACAGTTTGCTGAAGCTTTCTTT. Looking up the rest from reference TRBV7-9 and TRBJ1-1 gives the full variable domain: DTGVSQNPRHKITKRGQNVTFRCDPISEHNRLYWYRQTLGQGPEFLTYFQNEAQLEKSRLLSDRFSAERPKGSFSTLEIQRTEQGDSAMYLCASSSRQFAEAFFGQGTRLTVV.

The chain joins TRBV11-2 to TRBJ2-5; 10 bases match TRBD2. CDR1 SGHAT and CDR2 FQNNGV come from the germline V gene. This CDR3 has 13 residues. Trimming removed 8 bases from V and 4 bases from J; junction bases left unmatched: 4. In DNA, the CDR3 is TGTGCCAGCGGGCCTAGCGGGGGAGAGACCCAGTACTTC. Residues: CASGPSGGETQYF.

This chain connects TRBV5-1 to TRBJ2-7; D perhaps matches TRBD1 (5 bases). V was shortened by 0 bases and J by 4 bases, with 11 bases between the two germline ends. Germline-derived CDR1 and CDR2 are SGHRS and YFSETQ. This CDR3 has 14 residues. The CDR3 sequence: CASSLEAGRYEQYF. In nucleotides, the CDR3 is TGCGCCAGCAGCTTGGAGGCAGGGCGATACGAGCAGTACTTC.